The present TCR beta chain was sequenced within a study of OX40 agonist ivuxolimab in advanced cancers. Study conclusions and caveats: Certain nonresponders additionally had low normalized T-cell clonal expansion. More expanded clones were found, on average, in CD8+ than in CD4+ T cells. Those patients achieving a partial response at 0.1-3.0 mg/kg showed among the lowest clonal expansion. CD4+ and CD8+ blood T cells expanded clonally by week 6 at 0.1 to 3.0 mg/kg.

A note on this clone: The target antigen is unknown.

The data were produced by immunoSEQ multiplex PCR, yet TCRdb's version contains in-frame clones alone and is incomplete. The sample carries roughly 80,000 clones, roughly 80% recorded once. V lost 10 bases to trimming and J lost 1 base, with 10 bases between them. The CDR3 sequence is 12 residues long. Per the germline V gene, CDR1 is MNHNY and CDR2 is SVGAGI (reference sequence). The material was CD4+ or CD8+ T cells sorted from blood, obtained in a trial of the OX40 agonist ivuxolimab. This receptor was identified in an adult with an advanced solid tumor such as melanoma, head and neck, liver or kidney cancer. The gene calls are TRBV6-6 and TRBJ1-1; D call uncertain. The CDR3 protein is CATLRANTEAFF. CDR3 coding DNA: TGTGCCACCTTGAGGGCGAACACTGAAGCTTTCTTT.